The 32 T cell receptor beta chains presented below share a single source sample, sequenced in a study of T cells in Graves' hyperthyroidism and ophthalmopathy. It was RNA transcripts that yielded the amplified TCR beta CDR3 regions. A set of HTBI primers served as the primers for a first-round RT-PCR of the TCR CDR3. TCRdb re-derived calls from the multiplex PCR reads in MiXCR, one entry per CDR3 protein. The data contain approximately 370,000 distinct CDR3 sequences, 17% of them seen just once; the ten biggest clones take up around 35%. The sample taken for sequencing was blood. Every receptor here comes from a woman in her twenties or thirties with Graves' hyperthyroidism that later progressed to Graves' ophthalmopathy.

This clonotype was detected a few times. The V gene is TRBV3-1, the J gene TRBJ2-7, with 11 bases identical to TRBD1. The J segment lost 7 bases and the V segment lost 0 bases, leaving 11 bases of the junction unmatched. The V gene's germline CDR1 is LGHDT and CDR2 YNNKEL (reference sequence). The CDR3 contains 17 residues. CDR3 region: CASSQESSGQGAREQYF. The CDR3 DNA reads TGTGCCAGCAGCCAAGAGTCGTCCGGACAGGGGGCGCGGGAGCAGTACTTC.

This clonotype was detected ten times or more. The rearrangement joins TRBV7-8 to TRBJ2-2; D is unresolved. This CDR3 is built from 13 residues. Germline V gene data show CDR1 as SGHVS and CDR2 as FQNEAQ. Deletions cut 8 bases from V and 2 bases from J, with 9 bases between. CDR3 bases: TGTGCCAGCGGTTTCAGAAACACCGGGGAGCTGTTTTTT. As protein: CASGFRNTGELFF.

On this clonotype: A read error may explain this, as a much larger clone is one base away. The chain has TRBV2 and TRBJ2-7; 7 positions agree with TRBD1. This CDR3 has 13 residues. In germline, CDR1 is SNHLY, CDR2 FYNNEI. CDR3: CTSRGTETYEQYF. CDR3 bases: TGTACCAGCAGAGGGACAGAAACCTACGAGCAGTACTTC.

The table lists this clonotype with many counts. V is TRBV4-1 and J is TRBJ1-6, with D possibly TRBD1 on 6 matching bases. The length of the CDR3 is 15 residues. Germline loops: CDR1 MGHRA, CDR2 YSYEKL. V lost 1 base and J 10 bases, leaving 14 bases between the germline ends. CDR3 bases: TGCGCCAGCAGCCAAGGGGGGCAGCGAGGGTCACCCCTCCACTTT. Translated, it gives CASSQGGQRGSPLHF.

On this clonotype itself: At one end, the junction sequence differs from germline, possibly due to a read error. This sequence joins TRBV11-2 and TRBJ2-1; the D gene could be TRBD1 or TRBD2 (5 bases each). This CDR3 contains 18 residues. CDR1 SGHAT and CDR2 FQNNGV come from the germline V gene. Here the CDR3 reads CAASDYKYGERGADEQSF. CDR3 nucleotide sequence: TGTGCAGCCTCAGACTACAAGTATGGGGAGAGAGGGGCGGATGAGCAGTCCTTC.

This clonotype was seen many times. The rearrangement joins TRBV7-9 to TRBJ2-7, with D possibly matching TRBD2 (6 bases). The CDR3 is made up of 13 amino acids. The V end was cut by 7 bases, the J end by 2 bases, with 12 bases between. In germline, CDR1 is SEHNR, CDR2 FQNEAQ (reference sequence). The CDR3 coding sequence is TGTGCCAGCATCGGGGGTGTCACCTACGAGCAGTACTTC. This codes for CASIGGVTYEQYF.

This clonotype was seen only once. The CDR3 nucleotides are TGCGCCAGCGGCGTCTCTTCTAGCACAGATACGCAGTATTTT. Encoded protein: CASGVSSSTDTQYF. The V gene is TRBV5-1, the J gene TRBJ2-3; D not certain. From germline, CDR1 is SGHRS and CDR2 YFSETQ. The CDR3 length is 14 residues. The ends were cut back, 7 bases at V and 0 bases at J, with 12 bases in the middle. The variable domain in full, with the rest retrieved from reference TRBV5-1 and TRBJ2-3, is KAGVTQTPRYLIKTRGQQVTLSCSPISGHRSVSWYQQTPGQGLQFLFEYFSETQRNKGNFPGRFSGRQFSNSRSEMNVSTLELGDSALYLCASGVSSSTDTQYFGPGTRLTVL.

This clonotype was seen repeatedly, ten times or more. The chain is built from TRBV2 and TRBJ2-7; no clear D. This CDR3 spans 13 amino acids. Germline V gene lookup returns CDR1 SNHLY and CDR2 FYNNEI. V was clipped by 6 bases and J by 1 base, with 10 bases between them. The CDR3 spells CASRVTVSYEQYF. CDR3 nucleotides: TGTGCCAGCAGAGTGACGGTGTCCTACGAGCAGTACTTC.

This clonotype has just a few counts. The chain has TRBV15 and TRBJ2-1; TRBD2 matches at 7 bases. The V gene end was trimmed by 2 bases and the J gene end by 7 bases; junction bases not matched to a gene: 11. Looked up from germline, CDR1 is LNHNV and CDR2 is YYDKDF (reference sequence). The CDR3 runs to 16 residues. The CDR3 here is CATSRPSAGLGNEQFF. DNA of the CDR3: TGTGCCACCAGCAGACCCTCAGCGGGGCTGGGGAATGAGCAGTTCTTC.

This clonotype has ten or more counts. The chain joins TRBV6-2 or TRBV6-3 to TRBJ1-2; perhaps TRBD1 as D (5 bases). Germline lookup yields CDR1 MNHEY and CDR2 SVGEGT. This CDR3 spans 13 amino acids. V was shortened by 6 bases and J by 6 bases, with 14 bases between the two germline ends. CDR3 coding DNA: TGTGCCAGCAGCGCGGGGCAGGTTGATGGCTACACCTTC. It yields the protein CASSAGQVDGYTF.

This clonotype was detected many times. This chain uses TRBV28 with TRBJ2-2; TRBD1 is a possible D gene (6 bases). V was trimmed by 6 bases and J by 0 bases, leaving 20 bases between them. CDR1 and CDR2 (germline): MDHEN, SYDVKM. The CDR3 has 18 amino acids. Here the CDR3 reads CASSHPFGSGANTGELFF. CDR3 nucleotides: TGTGCCAGCAGCCACCCTTTTGGGTCAGGGGCGAACACCGGGGAGCTGTTTTTT.

The chain recombines TRBV20-1 with TRBJ1-6; 10 positions match TRBD1. The germline V gene has CDR1 DFQATT and CDR2 SNEGSKA (reference sequence). V was clipped by 6 bases and J by 8 bases; unmatched bases: 10. This CDR3 region has 15 residues. CDR3 nucleotide sequence: TGCAGTGCCTCCAGCGGGGACAGGGGCTATTCACCCCTCCACTTT. It encodes CSASSGDRGYSPLHF.

This chain links TRBV30 with TRBJ1-5; possibly TRBD1 for D (6 bases). The CDR3 covers 15 residues. Germline V gene lookup returns CDR1 GTSNPN and CDR2 SVGIG (reference sequence). V was trimmed by 2 bases and J by 0 bases, leaving 11 bases between them. CDR3 DNA sequence: TGTGCCTGGAGTATGACAGGCATTAGCAATCAGCCCCAGCATTTT. Protein sequence: CAWSMTGISNQPQHF.

This clonotype was seen repeatedly, ten times or more. The chain employs TRBV5-5 and TRBJ1-1; D not resolved. Germline lookup yields CDR1 SGHKS and CDR2 YYEKEE (reference sequence). V lost 6 bases, J lost 4 bases, and 16 bases lay in between. The CDR3 is 14 residues long. The CDR3 region is CASTPGGYSTEAFF. The DNA of the CDR3 is TGTGCCAGCACCCCCGGCGGGTACAGCACTGAAGCTTTCTTT.

There are many counts of this clonotype. V usage is TRBV15 and J usage is TRBJ1-3; 8 bases map to TRBD1. This CDR3 region has 17 residues. Per germline, CDR1 LNHNV and CDR2 YYDKDF (reference sequence). V gave up 0 bases and J gave up 0 bases; unmatched junction bases: 4. CDR3 sequence reads: CATSREGDRFSGNTIYF. In nucleotides, the CDR3 is TGTGCCACCAGCAGAGAGGGGGACAGGTTCTCTGGAAACACCATATATTTT.

The sample holds a few counts of this clonotype. The genes are TRBV6-1 and TRBJ1-2, with D possibly TRBD1 on 5 matching bases. The ends were cut back, 7 bases at V and 7 bases at J, with 13 bases in the middle. The CDR3 runs to 12 residues. Germline CDR1 MNHNS, CDR2 SASEGT. CDR3 residues: CASTNGGGGYTF. CDR3 nucleotide sequence: TGTGCCAGCACCAACGGGGGGGGTGGCTACACCTTC.

CDR3 nucleotides: TGTGCCAGCAGCTTAGGGACTTTTCCGGCCGGGGAGCTGTTTTTT. Translated: CASSLGTFPAGELFF. The V call is TRBV11-2, the J call TRBJ2-2; D may be TRBD2 (5 bases). Trimming removed 1 base from V and 6 bases from J, with 12 bases in between. The CDR3 loop spans 15 amino acids. Germline V gives CDR1 SGHAT, CDR2 FQNNGV.

This clonotype was recorded a few times. V and J are TRBV28 and TRBJ2-7, with D perhaps matching TRBD2 (5 bases). Germline V gene sequence: CDR1 MDHEN, CDR2 SYDVKM. The CDR3 spans 12 residues. Between the trimmed V and J ends, which lost 7 bases and 2 bases, there was a span of 9 bases. The CDR3 spells CASTKEAYEQYF. The CDR3 region has the DNA TGTGCCAGCACTAAGGAGGCCTACGAGCAGTACTTC.

This clonotype was observed many times. The V gene is TRBV6-1, the J gene TRBJ1-2, with D tentatively TRBD1 (6 bases). V was pared by 6 bases and J by 5 bases, with 25 bases between. The length of the CDR3 is 17 residues. CDR1 and CDR2 from the germline V gene are MNHNS and SASEGT. CDR3 bases: TGTGCCAGCAGACCTCTTGTGGGGGCGGGGGCATGGTATGGCTACACCTTC. This translates into CASRPLVGAGAWYGYTF.

This clonotype showed up many times. The J gene is TRBJ2-7, the V gene TRBV27, with 8 bases fitting TRBD1. The CDR3 has 14 amino acids. V lost 5 bases to trimming and J lost 5 bases; unmatched junction nucleotides: 8. Germline CDR1 and CDR2: MNHEY and SMNVEV (reference sequence). DNA of the CDR3: TGTGCCAGCAGTCCGATAGACAGGGGCCACGAGCAGTACTTC. Encoded protein: CASSPIDRGHEQYF.

Many counts were recorded for this clonotype. The V gene is TRBV28, the J gene TRBJ2-2; maybe TRBD1 (5 bases). Trimming pared 5 bases from V and 0 bases from J, leaving 16 bases between. Germline values: CDR1 MDHEN, CDR2 SYDVKM. There are 17 residues in the CDR3. CDR3 nucleotide sequence: TGTGCCAGCAGTCGACAGAGCCCAACATCGAACACCGGGGAGCTGTTTTTT. This translates into CASSRQSPTSNTGELFF.

This chain joins TRBV12-3 or TRBV12-4 and TRBJ1-1, with unresolved D. The CDR3 sequence is 14 residues long. Trimming took off 7 bases at V and 0 bases at J, with 12 bases between the two ends. As DNA, the CDR3 is TGTGCCAGCAAAGACCCTCTTATGAACACTGAAGCTTTCTTT. It encodes CASKDPLMNTEAFF.

This clonotype was observed many times. The chain employs TRBV10-3 and TRBJ2-6; a weak D match, TRBD2 (5 bases). The V and J ends lost 11 bases and 2 bases respectively, with 16 bases between them. Germline CDR1 reads ENHRY; CDR2 reads SYGVKD. The CDR3 spans 15 residues. CDR3 amino acids: CASGGSLTGANVLTF. Here the CDR3 DNA reads TGTGCCTCCGGCGGGTCCCTCACTGGGGCCAACGTCCTGACTTTC.

Note on this clonotype: A much more abundant neighbour one base away suggests this may be a read error. J is TRBJ2-3 and V is TRBV15; D unclear. The CDR3 has 17 residues. Germline CDR1 LNHNV, CDR2 YYDKDF (reference sequence). Here the CDR3 DNA reads TGTGCCACCAGAAGAGATCCCCCGGGCCGGACCACAGATACGCAGTATTTT. Encoded protein: CATRRDPPGRTTDTQYF.

In its sample, this clonotype was seen many times. V and J are TRBV19 and TRBJ2-2, with D uncertain. The CDR3 is 13 residues long. V gave up 3 bases and J gave up 3 bases, with 5 bases separating them. The germline CDR1 and CDR2 sequences are LNHDA and SQIVND (reference sequence). This CDR3 is CASSIRDTGELFF. Here the CDR3 DNA reads TGTGCCAGTAGTATCAGAGACACCGGGGAGCTGTTTTTT.

The chain recombines TRBV20-1 with TRBJ2-1; 12 positions match TRBD2. Trimming at V came to 6 bases and at J to 2 bases, leaving 2 bases not matched to a gene. CDR3 length equals 14 residues. CDR1 and CDR2 from the germline V gene are DFQATT and SNEGSKA (reference sequence). In DNA, the CDR3 is TGCAGTGCGCGGACTAGCGGGACCTACAATGAGCAGTTCTTC. As protein: CSARTSGTYNEQFF.

The chain employs TRBV19 and TRBJ1-3; D not resolved. V shed 7 bases and J shed 0 bases, with 7 bases lying between them. The CDR3 runs 13 residues. Per the germline V gene, CDR1 is LNHDA and CDR2 is SQIVND (reference sequence). The CDR3 coding sequence is TGTGCCAGTAACACAGTCTCTGGAAACACCATATATTTT. Residues: CASNTVSGNTIYF.

This clonotype was counted many times. The chain couples TRBV29-1 to TRBJ2-7, with TRBD2 matching 12 bases. Germline CDR1 reads SQVTM; CDR2 reads ANQGSEA. The CDR3 is 13 residues long. The J segment lost 2 bases and the V segment lost 7 bases, leaving 3 bases of the junction unmatched. Here the CDR3 reads CSARTSGAYEQYF. For the CDR3, the DNA is TGCAGCGCCCGGACTAGCGGGGCCTACGAGCAGTACTTC.

This clonotype was recorded at least ten times. The rearrangement links TRBV29-1 to TRBJ2-3; 11 nucleotides agree with TRBD2. With V trimmed by 6 bases and J by 5 bases, 7 bases remained unmatched. Germline loops: CDR1 SQVTM, CDR2 ANQGSEA. The CDR3 extends over 14 amino acids. CDR3 residues: CSVVLAGAKDTQYF. As DNA, the CDR3 is TGCAGCGTCGTACTAGCGGGAGCAAAAGATACGCAGTATTTT.

At least ten counts were recorded for this clonotype. The chain recombines TRBV2 with TRBJ2-5; D gene unclear. The length of the CDR3 is 12 residues. Trimming took off 6 bases at V and 5 bases at J, with 10 bases between the two ends. The germline CDR1 and CDR2 sequences are SNHLY and FYNNEI. CDR3 loop: CASRGPQETQYF. The CDR3 bases are TGTGCCAGCAGGGGCCCGCAGGAGACCCAGTACTTC.

In this sample, this clonotype turned up many times. The chain carries TRBV28 and TRBJ2-1; 7 bases agree with TRBD2. Germline trimming cut 4 bases from V and 6 bases from J; bases unmatched to any gene: 6. This CDR3 spans 14 amino acids. Per germline, CDR1 MDHEN and CDR2 SYDVKM. CDR3 amino acids: CASSSRESGNEQFF. DNA of the CDR3: TGTGCCAGCAGTTCGCGGGAGAGTGGCAATGAGCAGTTCTTC.

The chain has TRBV27 and TRBJ2-7, with TRBD1 matching over 9 bases. The germline V gene encodes CDR1 MNHEY and CDR2 SMNVEV (reference sequence). Trimming cost V 5 bases and J 2 bases; bases outside gene matches: 7. The CDR3 consists of 15 residues. Written as DNA, the CDR3 is TGTGCCAGCAGTGCCCGGGACAGGGAAACCTACGAGCAGTACTTC. As protein: CASSARDRETYEQYF.